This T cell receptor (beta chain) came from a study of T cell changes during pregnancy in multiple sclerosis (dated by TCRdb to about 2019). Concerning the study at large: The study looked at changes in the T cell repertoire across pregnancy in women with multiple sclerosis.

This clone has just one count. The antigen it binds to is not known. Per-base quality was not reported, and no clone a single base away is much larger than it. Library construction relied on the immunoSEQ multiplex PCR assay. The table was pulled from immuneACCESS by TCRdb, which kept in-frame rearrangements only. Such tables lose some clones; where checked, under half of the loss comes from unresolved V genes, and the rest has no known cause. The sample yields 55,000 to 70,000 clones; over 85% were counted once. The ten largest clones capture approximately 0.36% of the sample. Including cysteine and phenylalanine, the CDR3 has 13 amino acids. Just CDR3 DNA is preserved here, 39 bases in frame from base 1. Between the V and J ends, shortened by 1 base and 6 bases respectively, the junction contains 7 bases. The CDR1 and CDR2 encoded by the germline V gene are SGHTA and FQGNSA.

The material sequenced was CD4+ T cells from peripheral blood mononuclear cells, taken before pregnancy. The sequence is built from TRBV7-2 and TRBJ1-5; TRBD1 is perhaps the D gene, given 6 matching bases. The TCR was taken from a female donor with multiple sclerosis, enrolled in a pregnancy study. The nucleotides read TGTGCCAGCAGCTTAGGGACAGCTCAGCCCCAGCATTTT. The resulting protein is CASSLGTAQPQHF.